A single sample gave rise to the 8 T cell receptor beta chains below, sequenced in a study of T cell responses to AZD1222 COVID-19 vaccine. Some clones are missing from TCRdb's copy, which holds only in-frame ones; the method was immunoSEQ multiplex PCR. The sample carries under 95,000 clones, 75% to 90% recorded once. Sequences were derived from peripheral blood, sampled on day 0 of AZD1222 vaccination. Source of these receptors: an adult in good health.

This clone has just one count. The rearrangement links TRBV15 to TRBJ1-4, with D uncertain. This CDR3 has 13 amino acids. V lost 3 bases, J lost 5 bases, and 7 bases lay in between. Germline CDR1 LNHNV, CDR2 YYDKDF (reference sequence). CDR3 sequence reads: CATSSGINEKLFF. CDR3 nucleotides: TGTGCCACCAGCAGCGGGATAAATGAAAAACTGTTTTTT. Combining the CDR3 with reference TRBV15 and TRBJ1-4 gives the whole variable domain DAMVIQNPRYQVTQFGKPVTLSCSQTLNHNVMYWYQQKSSQAPKLLFHYYDKDFNNEADTPDNFQSRRPNTSFCFLDIRSPGLGDTAMYLCATSSGINEKLFFGSGTQLSVL.

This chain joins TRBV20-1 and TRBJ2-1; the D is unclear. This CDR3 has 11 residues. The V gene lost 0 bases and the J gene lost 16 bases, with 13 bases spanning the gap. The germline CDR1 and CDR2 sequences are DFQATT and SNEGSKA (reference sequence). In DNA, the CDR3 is TGCAGTGCTAGAGATCGACGAGGCGACTTCTTC. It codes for CSARDRRGDFF.

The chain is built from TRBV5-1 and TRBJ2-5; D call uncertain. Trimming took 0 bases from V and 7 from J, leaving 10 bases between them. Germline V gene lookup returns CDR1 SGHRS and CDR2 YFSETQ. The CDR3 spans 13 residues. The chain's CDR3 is CASSLEFYGTQYF. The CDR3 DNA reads TGCGCCAGCAGCTTGGAGTTCTACGGGACCCAGTACTTC.

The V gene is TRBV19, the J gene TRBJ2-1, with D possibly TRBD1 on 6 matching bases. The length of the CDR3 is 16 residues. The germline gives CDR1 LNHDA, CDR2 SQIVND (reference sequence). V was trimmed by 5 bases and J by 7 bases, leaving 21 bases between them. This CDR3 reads CASSVPAGVSRNEQFF. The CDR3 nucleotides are TGTGCCAGTAGTGTCCCGGCAGGGGTGTCGAGGAATGAGCAGTTCTTC.

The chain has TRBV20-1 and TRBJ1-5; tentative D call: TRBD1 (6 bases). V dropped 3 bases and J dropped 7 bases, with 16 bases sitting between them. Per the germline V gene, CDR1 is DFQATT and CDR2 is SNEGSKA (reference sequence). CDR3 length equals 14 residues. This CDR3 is CSASMTGVDQPQHF. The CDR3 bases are TGCAGTGCTAGTATGACAGGCGTCGACCAGCCCCAGCATTTT.

The CDR3 is CASSPVGDSYNEQFF. In nucleotides, the CDR3 is TGTGCCAGCAGCCCGGTAGGGGACTCCTACAATGAGCAGTTCTTC. The gene calls are TRBV9 and TRBJ2-1, with D possibly matching TRBD1 (5 bases). V gave up 4 bases and J gave up 0 bases, with 11 bases separating them. The CDR3 contains 15 residues. CDR1 is SGDLS and CDR2 is YYNGEE in the germline V gene.

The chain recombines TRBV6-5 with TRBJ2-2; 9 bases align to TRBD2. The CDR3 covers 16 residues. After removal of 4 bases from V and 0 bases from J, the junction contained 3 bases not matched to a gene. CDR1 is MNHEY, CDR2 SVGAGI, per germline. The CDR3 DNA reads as TGTGCCAGCAGTTCCCTAGCGGGACCGAACACCGGGGAGCTGTTTTTT. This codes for CASSSLAGPNTGELFF.

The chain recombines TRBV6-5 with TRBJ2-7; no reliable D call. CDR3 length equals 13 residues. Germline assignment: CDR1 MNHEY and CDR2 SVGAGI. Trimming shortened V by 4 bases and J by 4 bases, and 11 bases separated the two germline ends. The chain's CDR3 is CASSSLDLYEQYF. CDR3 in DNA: TGTGCCAGCAGTTCCTTGGACCTATACGAGCAGTACTTC.